This TCR beta chain was found in a study of T cell responses to AZD1222 COVID-19 vaccine. Note on this clone: Antigen: not known.

Germline V gene data show CDR1 as SEHNR and CDR2 as FQNEAQ (reference sequence). Trimming shortened V by 2 bases and J by 7 bases, and 11 bases separated the two germline ends. The CDR3 runs to 14 residues. General study results and limits: Vaccination with two AZD1222 doses was followed by a rise in Spike-specific TCR breadth and depth.

Repertoires were generated with immunoSEQ multiplex PCR, while TCRdb's copy carries only in-frame clones and drops some. This sample has more than 95,000 clones, with roughly 90% found just once. This material consisted of peripheral blood, taken on day 0 of AZD1222 vaccination. This TCR came from an adult in good health. The chain couples TRBV7-9 to TRBJ1-4; D may be TRBD1 (6 bases). CDR3 nucleotides: TGTGCCAGCAGCTTACTGGGGGCGGGTGAAAAACTGTTTTTT. It codes for CASSLLGAGEKLFF.